A single sample is the source of the 27 T cell receptor beta chains below, sequenced in a study of control samples from healthy donors and cancer patients. The assay was immunoSEQ multiplex PCR, and TCRdb's table has in-frame clones only and misses some. The data show around 100,000 clones, with approximately 90% seen just once and approximately 7.8% held by the top ten. Sequenced sample: blood. The source of these receptors is a man aged 25-40 years in good health.

This rearrangement joins TRBV19 to TRBJ2-7; D is unresolved. The germline V and J ends were trimmed by 5 bases and 4 bases, with 12 bases remaining between them. This CDR3 is 13 amino acids long. Germline V gene data show CDR1 as LNHDA and CDR2 as SQIVND (reference sequence). The CDR3: CASSQTGTYEQYF. CDR3 bases: TGTGCCAGTAGTCAGACTGGAACTTACGAGCAGTACTTC.

This chain uses TRBV27 with TRBJ1-6; D call uncertain. CDR1 is MNHEY and CDR2 is SMNVEV in the germline V gene (reference sequence). The CDR3 extends over 15 amino acids. V lost 4 bases, J lost 7 bases, and 14 bases lay in between. The CDR3 region is CASSSVAQENSPLHF. CDR3 sequence (DNA): TGTGCCAGCAGTTCTGTGGCCCAGGAAAATTCACCCCTCCACTTT.

The V and J genes are TRBV2 and TRBJ2-2; 9 bases map to TRBD2. With V trimmed by 7 bases and J by 6 bases, 12 bases remained unmatched. CDR1 SNHLY and CDR2 FYNNEI come from the germline V gene. CDR3 length: 16 residues. CDR3 sequence (DNA): TGTGCCAGCACTACAGGGGTCCTAGCGGGATCCGGGGAGCTGTTTTTT. This translates into CASTTGVLAGSGELFF.

This clone was observed a single time. V and J are TRBV12-3 or TRBV12-4 and TRBJ1-1; D not certain. V shed 3 bases and J shed 4 bases, with 3 bases lying between them. The CDR3 totals 11 residues. The CDR3 DNA is TGTGCCAGCAGTTTTGTCACTGAAGCTTTCTTT. Protein product: CASSFVTEAFF.

The chain recombines TRBV18 with TRBJ2-7, with 7 nucleotides matching TRBD2. With V trimmed by 2 bases and J by 6 bases, 13 bases remained unmatched. This CDR3 is built from 16 residues. From germline, CDR1 is KGHSH and CDR2 LQKENI. For the CDR3, the DNA is TGTGCCAGCTCACCAGGAATAGGGGCGGGAGTCGGCGAGCAGTACTTC. Its protein product is CASSPGIGAGVGEQYF.

This rearrangement joins TRBV19 to TRBJ1-2; D not certain. The germline V gene encodes CDR1 LNHDA and CDR2 SQIVND (reference sequence). V lost 10 bases and J 4 bases, leaving 10 bases between the germline ends. The CDR3 runs 11 residues. The CDR3: CATFDLYGYTF. In nucleotides, the CDR3 is TGTGCCACCTTTGACCTCTATGGCTACACCTTC.

This chain joins TRBV19 and TRBJ1-5; D is possibly TRBD1 (5 bases). V was shortened by 3 bases and J by 12 bases, with 12 bases between the two germline ends. This CDR3 spans 12 amino acids. The V gene's germline CDR1 is LNHDA and CDR2 SQIVND (reference sequence). CDR3 sequence reads: CASSIGTRLQHF. CDR3 nucleotide sequence: TGTGCCAGTAGTATTGGGACTCGGCTCCAGCATTTT.

V gene TRBV9 combines with J gene TRBJ2-7, with D unclear. Trimming left V 0 bases short and J 6 bases short, with 10 bases between. Germline-derived CDR1 and CDR2 are SGDLS and YYNGEE. The CDR3 is made up of 13 amino acids. The chain's CDR3 is CASSVGLLGEQYV. CDR3 in DNA: TGTGCCAGCAGCGTAGGACTCCTCGGCGAGCAGTACGTC.

This rearrangement joins TRBV15 to TRBJ2-7, with D tentatively TRBD1 (5 bases). The length of the CDR3 is 13 residues. V gave up 3 bases and J gave up 6 bases, with 12 bases separating them. From germline, CDR1 is LNHNV and CDR2 YYDKDF (reference sequence). This chain's CDR3 is CATSRGRGFEQYF. CDR3 DNA: TGTGCCACCAGCAGGGGTAGGGGTTTCGAGCAGTACTTC. Supplemented by reference TRBV15 and TRBJ2-7, the full variable domain reads DAMVIQNPRYQVTQFGKPVTLSCSQTLNHNVMYWYQQKSSQAPKLLFHYYDKDFNNEADTPDNFQSRRPNTSFCFLDIRSPGLGDTAMYLCATSRGRGFEQYFGPGTRLTVT.

The chain has TRBV6-5 and TRBJ1-4; D unresolved. The CDR3 has 15 residues. Trimming took off 6 bases at V and 4 bases at J, with 15 bases between the two ends. Germline V gene sequence: CDR1 MNHEY, CDR2 SVGAGI. The CDR3 DNA reads as TGTGCCAGCAGCCTAGGACCGGGTTTTAATGAAAAACTGTTTTTT. This gives the protein CASSLGPGFNEKLFF.

This chain links TRBV11-2 with TRBJ2-1; the match to TRBD2 covers 12 bases. J lost 3 bases, V lost 1 base, and 1 base had no gene match. CDR3 length: 16 amino acids. Germline assignment: CDR1 SGHAT and CDR2 FQNNGV. In DNA form, the CDR3 reads TGTGCCAGCAGCTTAGTGGGACTAGCGGGCTACAATGAGCAGTTCTTC. Translated, it gives CASSLVGLAGYNEQFF.

This chain joins TRBV11-2 and TRBJ1-3, with 7 bases aligning to TRBD1. V shed 8 bases and J 4 bases; nucleotides not matched to a gene: 8. The germline CDR1 and CDR2 sequences are SGHAT and FQNNGV. This CDR3 has 14 amino acids. The CDR3 nucleotides are TGTGCCAGCGTCCGAGGGGGCGCCGGAAACACCATATATTTT. Its protein is CASVRGGAGNTIYF.

The gene calls are TRBV6-1 and TRBJ1-5; D gene unclear. Germline loops: CDR1 MNHNS, CDR2 SASEGT. CDR3 size: 16 residues. Deletions cut 1 base from V and 0 bases from J, with 10 bases between. CDR3 sequence: CASSEGVAASNQPQHF. The CDR3 nucleotides are TGTGCCAGCAGTGAAGGGGTCGCGGCTAGCAATCAGCCCCAGCATTTT.

The V and J genes are TRBV2 and TRBJ1-5; TRBD1 matches at 9 bases. The CDR3 extends over 13 amino acids. The junction had 3 bases not matched to a gene; V was cut back by 6 bases and J by 6 bases. Germline assignment: CDR1 SNHLY and CDR2 FYNNEI. The DNA of the CDR3 is TGTGCCAGCAGGTTGGACAGGGGTCAGCCCCAGCATTTT. Translating it yields CASRLDRGQPQHF.

This clone was picked up one time. V and J are TRBV20-1 and TRBJ1-2; 11 positions match TRBD1. CDR1 is DFQATT, CDR2 SNEGSKA, per germline (reference sequence). The CDR3 consists of 15 residues. V was clipped by 3 bases and J by 7 bases; unmatched bases: 10. This CDR3 is CSASTWDRGSVGYTF. The CDR3 coding sequence is TGCAGTGCTAGTACGTGGGACAGGGGGTCGGTTGGCTACACCTTC.

V is TRBV18 and J is TRBJ1-1; D not resolved. Germline CDR1 and CDR2: KGHSH and LQKENI. The CDR3 is made up of 15 amino acids. The V gene lost 2 bases and the J gene lost 1 base, with 11 bases spanning the gap. The CDR3: CASSPTSFWNTEAFF. The DNA of the CDR3 is TGTGCCAGCTCACCAACGAGCTTCTGGAACACTGAAGCTTTCTTT. Variable domain in full (rest from reference TRBV18 and TRBJ1-1): NAGVMQNPRHLVRRRGQEARLRCSPMKGHSHVYWYRQLPEEGLKFMVYLQKENIIDESGMPKERFSAEFPKEGPSILRIQQVVRGDSAAYFCASSPTSFWNTEAFFGQGTRLTVV.

This clone was seen only once. The rearrangement joins TRBV2 to TRBJ1-1, with D unclear. The CDR3 extends over 12 amino acids. Germline-derived CDR1 and CDR2 are SNHLY and FYNNEI. Trimming took off 3 bases at V and 11 bases at J, with 13 bases between the two ends. The chain's CDR3 is CASSEAGSRAFF. CDR3 sequence (DNA): TGTGCCAGCAGTGAGGCAGGTTCGAGGGCTTTCTTT.

The chain couples TRBV7-9 to TRBJ1-5; TRBD1 agrees at 8 bases. After removal of 7 bases from V and 5 bases from J, the junction contained 4 bases not matched to a gene. Germline V gives CDR1 SEHNR, CDR2 FQNEAQ (reference sequence). The CDR3 has 13 residues. CDR3 nucleotides: TGTGCCAGCAATTCAGGGGGCCATCAGCCCCAGCATTTT. It translates to CASNSGGHQPQHF.

V is TRBV4-2 and J is TRBJ2-1; 7 bases match TRBD1. Germline assignment: CDR1 LGHNA and CDR2 YNFKEQ. CDR3 size: 14 residues. Germline trimming cut 4 bases from V and 4 bases from J; bases unmatched to any gene: 4. The DNA of the CDR3 is TGTGCCAGCAGCCGAACGGGACAGTACAATGAGCAGTTCTTC. It codes for CASSRTGQYNEQFF.

The chain joins TRBV19 to TRBJ2-7; D is tentatively TRBD1 or TRBD2 (5 bases each). CDR1 is LNHDA and CDR2 is SQIVND in the germline V gene (reference sequence). V was cut by 3 bases and J by 4 bases, with 13 bases left in between. CDR3 length: 14 amino acids. CDR3 in amino acids: CASSIIHGAYEQYV. The CDR3 nucleotides are TGTGCCAGTAGTATCATCCACGGGGCTTACGAGCAGTACGTC.

The rearrangement joins TRBV5-4 to TRBJ2-3; 7 bases align to TRBD1. Trimming cost V 4 bases and J 0 bases; bases outside gene matches: 11. This CDR3 is built from 17 residues. Germline lookup yields CDR1 SGHNT and CDR2 YYREEE (reference sequence). Here the CDR3 DNA reads TGTGCCAGCAGCCCACGAGGGGGCTACACCAGCACAGATACGCAGTATTTT. It is translated as CASSPRGGYTSTDTQYF.

The V gene is TRBV4-1, the J gene TRBJ2-7; 10 bases map to TRBD2. Trimming took 1 base from V and 4 from J; bases not matched to a gene: 4. Germline-derived CDR1 and CDR2 are MGHRA and YSYEKL. The CDR3 length is 15 residues. CDR3 bases: TGCGCCAGCAGCCAAGGGGGGACTAGCGAGTACGAGCAGTACTTC. Translation gives CASSQGGTSEYEQYF.

This clone was counted between two and nine times. The rearrangement links TRBV5-5 to TRBJ2-5, with 8 bases that match TRBD1. J gave up 3 bases and V 3 bases, and 7 bases lay outside the gene matches. Looked up from germline, CDR1 is SGHKS and CDR2 is YYEKEE (reference sequence). CDR3 size: 15 residues. The CDR3 DNA sequence: TGTGCCAGCAGCTATTCGGACAGGGTAAAAGAGACCCAGTACTTC. It translates to CASSYSDRVKETQYF.

The CDR3 DNA sequence: TGTGCCAGCAGAACCCTTCCCGGACATGGCTACACCTTC. Its protein product is CASRTLPGHGYTF. The chain combines TRBV6-5 with TRBJ1-2; D is uncertain. The CDR3 totals 13 residues. From germline, CDR1 is MNHEY and CDR2 SVGAGI. The ends were cut back, 6 bases at V and 6 bases at J, with 14 bases in the middle.

This rearrangement joins TRBV6-5 to TRBJ1-4, with 7 nucleotides matching TRBD1. V lost 2 bases, J lost 7 bases, and 10 bases stayed unmatched. The V gene's germline CDR1 is MNHEY and CDR2 SVGAGI. This CDR3 is built from 16 residues. CDR3 nucleotide sequence: TGTGCCAGCAGTTACGAGACAGGGCTGGGTGGTGAAAAACTGTTTTTT. Translating gives CASSYETGLGGEKLFF.

The chain combines TRBV6-6 with TRBJ1-3, with TRBD1 identical over 9 bases. Germline assignment: CDR1 MNHNY and CDR2 SVGAGI (reference sequence). V trimming: 10 bases; J trimming: 1 base; junction bases outside the gene matches: 5. The CDR3 covers 14 residues. The CDR3 sequence is CATSQGASGNTIYF. DNA for the CDR3: TGTGCCACCTCACAGGGGGCTTCTGGAAACACCATATATTTT.

The rearrangement uses TRBV19 and TRBJ1-5; D gene ambiguous. Germline CDR1 is LNHDA and CDR2 is SQIVND (reference sequence). There are 14 residues in the CDR3. Trimming took 2 bases from V and 0 from J, leaving 5 bases between them. The CDR3 spells CASSIRNSNQPQHF. The CDR3 DNA follows: TGTGCCAGTAGTATACGGAATAGCAATCAGCCCCAGCATTTT.